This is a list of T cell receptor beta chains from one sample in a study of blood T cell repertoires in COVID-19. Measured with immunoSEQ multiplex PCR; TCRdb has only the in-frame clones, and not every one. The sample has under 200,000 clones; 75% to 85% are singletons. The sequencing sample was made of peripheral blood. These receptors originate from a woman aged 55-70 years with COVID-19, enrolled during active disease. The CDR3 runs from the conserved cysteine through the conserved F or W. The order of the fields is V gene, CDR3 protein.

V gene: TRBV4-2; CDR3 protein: CASSQPEAGARGYTF
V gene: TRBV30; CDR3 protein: CAWGLAGETDTQYF
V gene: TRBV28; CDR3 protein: CASSVSGRAADTQYF
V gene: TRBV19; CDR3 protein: CASRTTGMVRETQYF
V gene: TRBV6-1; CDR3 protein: CASSEHPTQGYTF
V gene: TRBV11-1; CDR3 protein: CASSWGTGIKNIQYF
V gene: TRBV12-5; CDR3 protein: CASGLRDHCNRGHTGELFF
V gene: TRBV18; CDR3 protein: CASSPRGVTEAFF
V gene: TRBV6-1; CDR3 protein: CASSERMNTEAFF
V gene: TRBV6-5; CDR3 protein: CASTTGSGNTIYF
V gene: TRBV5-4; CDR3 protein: CASSLDRDGELFF
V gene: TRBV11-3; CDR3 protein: CASSDRTGPDTQYF
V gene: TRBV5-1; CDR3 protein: CASSPTLGLQETQYF
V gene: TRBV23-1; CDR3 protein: CASSQSRAGDMIHEQYF
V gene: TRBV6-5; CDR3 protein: CASRDFAYSNQPQHF
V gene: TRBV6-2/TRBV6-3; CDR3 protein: CASSYFRGDEQFF
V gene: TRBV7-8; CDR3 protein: CASSIPRGNNEKLFF
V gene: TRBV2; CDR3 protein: CASSLQGNTGELFF
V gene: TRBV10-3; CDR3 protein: CATGLGANTGELFF
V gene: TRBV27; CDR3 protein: CASSPRAGTNYGYTF
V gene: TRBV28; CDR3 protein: CASSPDRGPSYNSPLHF
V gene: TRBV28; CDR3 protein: CASSLMGGINEKLFF
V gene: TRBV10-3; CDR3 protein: CAISDGRADNEQFF
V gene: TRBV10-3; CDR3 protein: CAISDSGGGYNEQFF
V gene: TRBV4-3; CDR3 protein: CASSQTQGLGGELFF
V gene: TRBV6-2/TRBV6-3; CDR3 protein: CASSDPKTGDGYTF
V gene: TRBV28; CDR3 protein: CASSLGGVWDLGKGYTF
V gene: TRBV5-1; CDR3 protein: CASSPGLARGGELFF
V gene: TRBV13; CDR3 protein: CASSLWAGEYSGNTIYF
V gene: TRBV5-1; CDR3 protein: CASSLGPGEAVYEQYF
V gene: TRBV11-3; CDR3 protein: CASSLALGGDTQYF
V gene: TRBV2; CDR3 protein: CASSGGSGGLKETQYF
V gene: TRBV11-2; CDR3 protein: CASSSDRGPETQYF
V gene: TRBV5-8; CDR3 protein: CASSSQGSNQPQHF
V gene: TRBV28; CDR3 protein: CASRSTGFNQPQHF
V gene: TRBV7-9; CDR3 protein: CASSLDAGVTSGSTDTQYF
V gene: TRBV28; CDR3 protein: CASSAWTGANSPLHF
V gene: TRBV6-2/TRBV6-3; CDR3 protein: CASSGPIADQPQHF
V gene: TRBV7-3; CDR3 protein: CASSLSLGVGKNIQYF
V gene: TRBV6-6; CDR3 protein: CATSGGNQPQHF
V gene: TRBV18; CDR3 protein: CASGELAGGPHEQFF
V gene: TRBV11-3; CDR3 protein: CASSAPQREGTDTQYF
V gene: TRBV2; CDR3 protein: CASSGQSTDTQYF